The present TCR beta chain was sequenced within a study of OX40 agonist ivuxolimab in advanced cancers. Profiling relied on immunoSEQ multiplex PCR, and the TCRdb table lists in-frame clones only, not all of them. The data hold some 86,000 clones, with 90% observed a single time. Sequencing used CD4+ or CD8+ T cells sorted from blood, obtained in a trial of the OX40 agonist ivuxolimab. The sequence was collected from an adult with an advanced solid tumor such as melanoma, head and neck, liver or kidney cancer.

In DNA form, the CDR3 reads TGTGCCAGCAGCGTAGTTGGGACTAGCGGGGCCATTGGGAATGAGCAGTTCTTC. Amino acid sequence: CASSVVGTSGAIGNEQFF. The gene calls are TRBV9 and TRBJ2-1, with 13 bases that match TRBD2. CDR1 SGDLS and CDR2 YYNGEE come from the germline V gene. The CDR3 consists of 18 residues. With V trimmed by 0 bases and J by 7 bases, 10 bases remained unmatched.